This record covers a single T cell receptor beta chain. Germline values: CDR1 MDHEN, CDR2 SYDVKM. V lost 6 bases, J lost 5 bases, and 17 bases lay in between. The CDR3 loop spans 15 amino acids. The entry originates in a study of OX40 agonist ivuxolimab in advanced cancers. The table came from immunoSEQ multiplex PCR; TCRdb's copy has only in-frame clones and leaves some out. This table holds tens of thousands of clones, about 94% found once. The chain recombines TRBV28 with TRBJ2-1; D may match TRBD1 or TRBD2 (6 bases each). The sequence came from an adult with an advanced solid tumor such as melanoma, head and neck, liver or kidney cancer. Sequenced here: CD4+ or CD8+ T cells sorted from blood, sampled in a trial of the OX40 agonist ivuxolimab. Written as DNA, the CDR3 is TGTGCCAGCAGAGGGTTAGGGGGGCGGGACAATGAGCAGTTCTTC. It encodes CASRGLGGRDNEQFF. Full variable domain (rest looked up from reference TRBV28 and TRBJ2-1): DVKVTQSSRYLVKRTGEKVFLECVQDMDHENMFWYRQDPGLGLRLIYFSYDVKMKEKGDIPEGYSVSREKKERFSLILESASTNQTSMYLCASRGLGGRDNEQFFGPGTRLTVL.